This TCR beta chain was retrieved from a study of blood T cell repertoires in COVID-19. Germline CDR1 reads WSHSY; CDR2 reads SAAADI. CDR3 size: 14 residues. Germline trimming cut 6 bases from V and 8 bases from J; bases unmatched to any gene: 9. Only in-frame clones appear in the TCRdb table, and some are missing; sequencing was by immunoSEQ multiplex PCR. The sample records 120,000 or so clones, 70% to 80% being singletons. This sequence joins TRBV10-2 and TRBJ1-2; 10 positions match TRBD1. The TCR comes from a human donor in a cohort sampled during active COVID-19. The specimen sequenced was peripheral blood. This CDR3 reads CASSARQGAGGYTF. The CDR3 DNA reads as TGCGCCAGCAGCGCGAGACAGGGGGCGGGAGGCTACACCTTC.